The clone carrying this T cell receptor beta chain showed up just once. V lost 0 bases and J 4 bases, leaving 16 bases between the germline ends. The germline V gene encodes CDR1 SGHTA and CDR2 FQGTGA. This CDR3 region has 18 residues. The data originate from a study of blood T cell repertoires in COVID-19. For the study at large: The cDNA or gDNA used as material had been derived from T cells, B-cell-depleted T cells, or PBMCs.

The assay was immunoSEQ multiplex PCR, and TCRdb's table has in-frame clones only and misses some. The sample gives around 460,000 clones, about 90% of which show up once; roughly 0.87% is in the top ten. Seattle patients were enrolled during active infection and followed longitudinally. V gene TRBV7-3 combines with J gene TRBJ2-6, with D possibly TRBD1 on 6 matching bases. The sequenced sample was peripheral blood. The TCR comes from a man younger than 30 with COVID-19, enrolled during active disease. The CDR3 DNA follows: TGTGCCAGCAGCTTAACCCCCGCAGGGGTCGGCGGGGCCAACGTCCTGACTTTC. Amino acid sequence: CASSLTPAGVGGANVLTF. Drawing the rest from reference TRBV7-3 and TRBJ2-6, the complete variable domain is GAGVSQTPSNKVTEKGKYVELRCDPISGHTALYWYRQSLGQGPEFLIYFQGTGAADDSGLPNDRFFAVRPEGSVSTLKIQRTERGDSAVYLCASSLTPAGVGGANVLTFGAGSRLTVL.